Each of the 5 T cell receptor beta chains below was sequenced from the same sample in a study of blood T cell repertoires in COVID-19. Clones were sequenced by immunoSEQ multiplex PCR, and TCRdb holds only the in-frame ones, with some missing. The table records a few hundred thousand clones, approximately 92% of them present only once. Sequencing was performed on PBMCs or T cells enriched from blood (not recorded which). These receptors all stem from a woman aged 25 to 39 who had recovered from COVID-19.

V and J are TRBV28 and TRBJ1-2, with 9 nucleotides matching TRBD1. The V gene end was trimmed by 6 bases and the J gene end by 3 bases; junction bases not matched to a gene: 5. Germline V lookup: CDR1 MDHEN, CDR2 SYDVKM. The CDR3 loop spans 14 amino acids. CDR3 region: CASRPRQGDYGYTF. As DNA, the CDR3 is TGTGCCAGCAGGCCCAGACAGGGGGACTATGGCTACACCTTC.

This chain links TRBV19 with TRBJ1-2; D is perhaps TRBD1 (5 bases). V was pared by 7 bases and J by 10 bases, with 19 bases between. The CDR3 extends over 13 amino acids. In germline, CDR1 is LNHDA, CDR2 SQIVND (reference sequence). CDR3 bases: TGTGCCAGTACCCTGGACCGGGGGAAAGACTACACCTTC. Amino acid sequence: CASTLDRGKDYTF.

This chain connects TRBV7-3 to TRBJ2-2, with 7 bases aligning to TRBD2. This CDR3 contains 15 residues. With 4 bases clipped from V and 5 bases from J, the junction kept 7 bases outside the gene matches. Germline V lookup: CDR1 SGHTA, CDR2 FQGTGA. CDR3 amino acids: CASSSRGVGTGELFF. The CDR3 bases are TGTGCCAGCAGCTCTCGGGGGGTAGGAACCGGGGAGCTGTTTTTT. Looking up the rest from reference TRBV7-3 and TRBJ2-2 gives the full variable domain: GAGVSQTPSNKVTEKGKYVELRCDPISGHTALYWYRQSLGQGPEFLIYFQGTGAADDSGLPNDRFFAVRPEGSVSTLKIQRTERGDSAVYLCASSSRGVGTGELFFGEGSRLTVL.

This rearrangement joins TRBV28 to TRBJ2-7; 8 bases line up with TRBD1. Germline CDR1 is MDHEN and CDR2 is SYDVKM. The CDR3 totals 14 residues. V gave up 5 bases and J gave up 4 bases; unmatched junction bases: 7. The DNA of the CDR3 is TGTGCCAGCAGTCGGACAGGGCTAGGTTACGAGCAGTACTTC. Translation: CASSRTGLGYEQYF. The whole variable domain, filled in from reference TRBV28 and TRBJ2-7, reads DVKVTQSSRYLVKRTGEKVFLECVQDMDHENMFWYRQDPGLGLRLIYFSYDVKMKEKGDIPEGYSVSREKKERFSLILESASTNQTSMYLCASSRTGLGYEQYFGPGTRLTVT.

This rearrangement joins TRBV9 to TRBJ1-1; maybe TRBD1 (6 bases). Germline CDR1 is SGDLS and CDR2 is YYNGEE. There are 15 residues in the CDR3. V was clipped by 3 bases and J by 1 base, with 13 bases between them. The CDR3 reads CASSALPTGNTEAFF. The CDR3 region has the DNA TGTGCCAGCAGCGCATTACCGACAGGGAACACTGAAGCTTTCTTT.